The sequence of this TCR beta chain was determined in a study of siplizumab effects on memory and regulatory T cells. Study results and caveats: Alloreactive clones mapping to unstimulated subsets formed only a minor fraction.

Generated by immunoSEQ multiplex PCR, the TCRdb table keeps only in-frame clones and is missing some. This repertoire shows approximately 94,000 clones, 90% to 95% found once; its top ten account for over 5.5%. Worth noting for this clone: The target antigen is unknown.

The germline V gene has CDR1 MNHNY and CDR2 SVGAGI (reference sequence). V dropped 6 bases and J dropped 2; count of bases not matched to a gene: 8. The CDR3 length is 15 residues. The sequence was obtained from a human donor in good health. The chain couples TRBV6-6 to TRBJ1-1; 8 bases match TRBD1. The source material was CD8+ T cells sorted from blood. This CDR3 is CASRPQGALNTEAFF. In DNA, the CDR3 is TGTGCCAGCAGACCCCAGGGGGCTCTTAACACTGAAGCTTTCTTT.